The 23 T cell receptor beta chains presented below share a single source sample, sequenced in a study of T cell repertoires in aging, cancer and after chemotherapy. The template was genomic DNA from peripheral blood, not RNA. Multiplex touch-down PCR with TRB-A/B primers amplified rearranged V-D-J TRB sequences. TCRdb passed the multiplex PCR reads through MiXCR, listing each CDR3 protein once. This sample carries about 1,500 distinct CDR3 sequences, around 55% of them seen once, and the ten largest clones take roughly 29%. The sample taken for sequencing was blood. These receptors were obtained from a human donor with a blood cancer.

By frequency in the sample, this clonotype is hyperexpanded. The chain uses TRBV27 and TRBJ1-6; TRBD1 matches 9 bases. Trimming removed 5 bases from V and 2 bases from J; junction bases left unmatched: 4. The CDR3 has 16 residues. CDR1 is MNHEY, CDR2 SMNVEV, per germline (reference sequence). DNA for the CDR3: TGTGCCAGCAGTCAAGGACAGGGGACCTATAATTCACCCCTCCACTTT. It translates to CASSQGQGTYNSPLHF.

V usage is TRBV19 and J usage is TRBJ1-6; D remains unclear. The CDR3 contains 14 residues. Germline CDR1 LNHDA, CDR2 SQIVND (reference sequence). V gave up 6 bases and J gave up 5 bases, with 11 bases separating them. CDR3 loop: CASSRGSHNSPLHF. In DNA form, the CDR3 reads TGTGCCAGTAGCAGAGGATCTCATAATTCACCCCTCCACTTT. Using reference TRBV19 and TRBJ1-6 for the parts outside the CDR3, the full variable domain is DGGITQSPKYLFRKEGQNVTLSCEQNLNHDAMYWYRQDPGQGLRLIYYSQIVNDFQKGDIAEGYSVSREKKESFPLTVTSAQKNPTAFYLCASSRGSHNSPLHFGNGTRLTVT.

This clonotype appeared a single time. The V and J genes are TRBV15 and TRBJ2-3, with 7 bases fitting TRBD2. CDR3 length: 15 residues. Germline V lookup: CDR1 LNHNV, CDR2 YYDKDF (reference sequence). V lost 3 bases, J lost 2 bases, and 5 bases stayed unmatched. The CDR3 loop reads CATSSGRGDTDTQYF. In nucleotides, the CDR3 is TGTGCCACCAGCAGTGGACGGGGGGACACAGATACGCAGTATTTT.

CDR3: CASSSSGGNEQFF. The DNA of the CDR3 is TGTGCCAGCAGTTCTAGCGGGGGTAATGAGCAGTTCTTC. The gene calls are TRBV6-1 and TRBJ2-1; 10 positions match TRBD2. The J segment lost 7 bases and the V segment lost 5 bases, leaving 2 bases of the junction unmatched. The germline CDR1 and CDR2 sequences are MNHNS and SASEGT. The CDR3 covers 13 residues.

This clonotype came up a few times. This sequence joins TRBV28 and TRBJ1-5; 7 positions agree with TRBD1. V shed 5 bases and J 4 bases; nucleotides not matched to a gene: 11. The CDR3 length is 16 residues. CDR1 is MDHEN, CDR2 SYDVKM, per germline. The CDR3 region is CASSLPTGNQNQPQHF. For the CDR3, the DNA is TGTGCCAGCAGTCTCCCGACAGGGAACCAAAATCAGCCCCAGCATTTT.

The chain has TRBV6-1 and TRBJ2-7, with TRBD1 identical over 7 bases. The length of the CDR3 is 14 residues. CDR1 and CDR2 from the germline V gene are MNHNS and SASEGT. The V gene end was trimmed by 5 bases and the J gene end by 3 bases; junction bases not matched to a gene: 7. This chain's CDR3 is CASSSGSGGYEQYF. As DNA, the CDR3 is TGTGCCAGCAGTTCCGGGTCAGGGGGCTACGAGCAGTACTTC.

By sample share, this clonotype is medium-sized. The CDR3 protein is CASSIRGLTTLMNTEAFF. CDR3 in DNA: TGTGCCAGTAGTATCAGGGGTTTGACCACACTTATGAACACTGAAGCTTTCTTT. V is TRBV19 and J is TRBJ1-1; D possibly corresponds to TRBD1 (6 bases). The CDR3 consists of 18 residues. Trimming took off 3 bases at V and 0 bases at J, with 20 bases between the two ends. Looked up from germline, CDR1 is LNHDA and CDR2 is SQIVND (reference sequence).

As for this clonotype: A much bigger clone sits one base away, suggesting this may be a read error. The chain combines TRBV7-2 with TRBJ1-3; possible D gene TRBD1, 5 bases. Germline loops: CDR1 SGHTA, CDR2 FQGNSA. This CDR3 region has 14 residues. CDR3 DNA sequence: TGTGCCAGCAGCCGTAGGGGCTCTGGAAACATCATATATTTT. This sequence encodes CASSRRGSGNIIYF.

This chain joins TRBV27 and TRBJ1-6; TRBD1 aligns across 9 bases. Germline V lookup: CDR1 MNHEY, CDR2 SMNVEV (reference sequence). This CDR3 spans 15 amino acids. The V gene end was trimmed by 5 bases and the J gene end by 2 bases; junction bases not matched to a gene: 1. CDR3 DNA: TGTGCCAGCAGTGGACAGGGGACCTATAATTCACCCCTCCACTTT. This codes for CASSGQGTYNSPLHF.

By share, this clonotype ranks as medium-sized (0.01 to 0.1%). The CDR3 here is CASSSSDWDYGYTF. The CDR3, as DNA: TGTGCCAGCAGTTCCTCCGACTGGGACTATGGCTACACCTTC. The V call is TRBV12-3 or TRBV12-4, the J call TRBJ1-2; D gene unclear. The CDR3 consists of 14 residues. V was trimmed by 4 bases and J by 3 bases, leaving 12 bases between them.

This rearrangement joins TRBV30 to TRBJ2-1; D ambiguous. The CDR3 extends over 14 amino acids. Germline V lookup: CDR1 GTSNPN, CDR2 SVGIG (reference sequence). Trimming removed 3 bases at V and 2 bases at J, with 11 bases between. CDR3 nucleotides: TGTGCCTGGAGAGAGACTTCCGCCTACAATGAGCAGTTCTTC. Translating gives CAWRETSAYNEQFF. Based on the CDR3 plus reference TRBV30 and TRBJ2-1, the full variable domain is SQTIHQWPATLVQPVGSPLSLECTVEGTSNPNLYWYRQAAGRGLQLLFYSVGIGQISSEVPQNLSASRPQDRQFILSSKKLLLSDSGFYLCAWRETSAYNEQFFGPGTRLTVL.

This clonotype was seen a few times. The chain joins TRBV7-9 to TRBJ1-1; D might be TRBD1 (6 bases). The V end lost 10 bases, the J end lost 2 bases, and 17 bases lay between the germline ends. The CDR3 has 14 residues. Looked up from germline, CDR1 is SEHNR and CDR2 is FQNEAQ (reference sequence). The CDR3: CATLVDRKNTEAFF. The CDR3 bases are TGTGCCACCTTAGTGGACAGAAAAAACACTGAAGCTTTCTTT.

This rearrangement joins TRBV20-1 to TRBJ2-2; 8 positions agree with TRBD2. The CDR3 is 14 amino acids. With 6 bases clipped from V and 1 base from J, the junction kept 4 bases outside the gene matches. Germline-derived CDR1 and CDR2 are DFQATT and SNEGSKA (reference sequence). In nucleotides, the CDR3 is TGCAGTGCCGGGGGGGCCCTGAACACCGGGGAGCTGTTTTTT. Translating it yields CSAGGALNTGELFF.

In this sample, this clonotype is large. The rearrangement joins TRBV29-1 to TRBJ2-7, with unresolved D. The CDR3 consists of 13 residues. CDR1 is SQVTM and CDR2 is ANQGSEA in the germline V gene. V dropped 5 bases and J dropped 6 bases, with 17 bases sitting between them. Here the CDR3 reads CSVFDQISLEQYF. In nucleotides, the CDR3 is TGCAGCGTTTTTGACCAGATATCCCTCGAGCAGTACTTC.

The chain joins TRBV6-1 to TRBJ2-2; D not certain. The CDR3 has 13 residues. Germline V gene sequence: CDR1 MNHNS, CDR2 SASEGT. Between the trimmed V and J ends, which lost 5 bases and 4 bases, there was a span of 8 bases. The CDR3 DNA follows: TGTGCCAGCAGTTACTCCATCACCGGGGAGCTGTTTTTT. It translates to CASSYSITGELFF.

The count of this clonotype is one. V usage is TRBV18 and J usage is TRBJ2-6; no definite D call. Trimming stripped 3 bases from V and 0 bases from J, with 6 bases between. There are 15 residues in the CDR3. Germline V CDR1 and CDR2: KGHSH, LQKENI. The CDR3 loop is CASSPSDSGANVLTF. The CDR3 DNA reads TGTGCCAGCTCACCCAGTGACTCTGGGGCCAACGTCCTGACTTTC.

CDR3: CATGTQYF. The CDR3 DNA sequence: TGCGCCACCGGGACCCAGTACTTC. The chain recombines TRBV10-2 with TRBJ2-5, with unresolved D. Germline V gene sequence: CDR1 WSHSY, CDR2 SAAADI. The CDR3 extends over 8 amino acids. The V end was cut by 10 bases, the J end by 7 bases, with 4 bases between.

This clonotype was observed once. The V call is TRBV12-3 or TRBV12-4, the J call TRBJ2-3; a weak D match, TRBD2 (5 bases). The CDR3 is 13 residues long. V was clipped by 4 bases and J by 1 base, with 6 bases between them. CDR3 bases: TGTGCCAGCAGTTACGGGGGCACAGATACGCAGTATTTT. This encodes CASSYGGTDTQYF.

J is TRBJ1-1 and V is TRBV6-5; the match to TRBD1 covers 8 bases. Germline CDR1 and CDR2: MNHEY and SVGAGI. Losses at the gene ends were 5 bases for V and 7 bases for J; bases not matched to a gene: 6. The CDR3 contains 13 residues. CDR3 sequence reads: CASSPGTGIEAFF. The CDR3 DNA follows: TGTGCCAGCAGTCCCGGGACAGGAATTGAAGCTTTCTTT.

This clonotype rates as large. The V and J genes are TRBV27 and TRBJ2-2; perhaps D is TRBD1 or TRBD2 (5 bases each). CDR1 and CDR2 (germline): MNHEY, SMNVEV (reference sequence). V was trimmed by 3 bases and J by 6 bases, leaving 11 bases between them. This CDR3 is 14 amino acids long. CDR3 DNA: TGTGCCAGCAGTTTTTCAGGGAGCGCCGGGGAGCTGTTTTTT. This encodes CASSFSGSAGELFF.

The chain couples TRBV12-5 to TRBJ2-7; D perhaps matches TRBD2 (5 bases). Germline V gene lookup returns CDR1 LGHNT and CDR2 FRNRAP. V was pared by 1 base and J by 6 bases, with 7 bases between. This CDR3 comprises 12 residues. As DNA, the CDR3 is TGTGCTAGTGGTTTGGGCGGACTCGAGCAGTACTTC. It specifies CASGLGGLEQYF.

By its share, this clonotype is large. The chain combines TRBV12-3 or TRBV12-4 with TRBJ2-1; no reliable D call. With 8 bases removed from V and 7 bases from J, the gap between germline ends came to 9 bases. The CDR3 loop spans 11 amino acids. The DNA for the CDR3 is TGTGCCAGCCAACTCGGTAATGAGCAGTTCTTC. Translation gives CASQLGNEQFF.

This rearrangement joins TRBV6-9 to TRBJ2-1; TRBD2 agrees at 8 bases. Trimming took 5 bases from V and 4 from J; bases not matched to a gene: 4. The germline V gene has CDR1 MNHGY and CDR2 SVAAGI. CDR3 length: 14 residues. The CDR3 sequence is CASSASGPYNEQFF. DNA of the CDR3: TGTGCCAGCAGTGCTAGCGGGCCATACAATGAGCAGTTCTTC.